What follows describes a single TCR beta chain. At least ten counts were recorded for this clonotype. It has no known antigen specificity. No base quality values were provided; no much bigger clone lies one nucleotide off. These data originate in a study of T cells in Graves' hyperthyroidism and ophthalmopathy (dated 2019 in TCRdb). In the study overall: Peripheral blood was collected at initial diagnosis, before any treatment. TCR V-J signatures able to tell the groups apart were searched for in a discovery cohort of some 100 patients, of whom fewer than 45 had Graves' ophthalmopathy and about 60 had stable Graves' hyperthyroidism. In roughly six Graves' hyperthyroidism patients, the study also compared T-cell repertoires from thyroid tissue with T-cell repertoires from blood. The paper describes TCR Vbeta CDR3 sequencing of 135 peripheral blood samples, made up of under 50 ophthalmopathy patients, 70 to 75 hyperthyroidism patients and 17 progressor patients. After blood sampling, hyperthyroidism patients were treated with methimazole at a starting dose of 30 mg daily, and ophthalmopathy patients were treated with high-dose intravenous methylprednisolone. The 75 to 100 discovery patients were divided at random into training and test sets in a 7:3 ratio. Prospective prediction of ophthalmopathy was tested in an independent validation cohort consisting of about 19 hyperthyroidism patients and around 17 patients who later progressed to ophthalmopathy.

The TCR beta CDR3 regions were amplified from the RNA transcripts. A first-round RT-PCR of the TCR CDR3 used the HTBI primer set with the Qiagen OneStep RT-PCR kit. The libraries were constructed in a second round of multiplex PCR and then size-selected and purified. Sequencing of the libraries was done on an Illumina HiSeq2000 using paired-end 100 bp reads. The published analysis was carried out like this. Raw data were processed with SOAPnuke, discarding reads with adapters, uncalled bases, mean Phred below 15, or no exact constant-primer or identifier match. High-quality paired reads were merged using COPE v1.2.5, and each unique nucleotide sequence was defined as a clonotype. MiTCR v1.1 was used to align clonotypes to the IMGT TRBV, TRBD and TRBJ reference segments. The analysis included only V-J combinations with a frequency above 0.0001, which together covered over 98% of the repertoires. A TCS score was defined as the ratio of F50 (clonal expansion) to E x V (chaos), with BLOSUM62-based TCRdist applied between CDR3 peptides within each V-J. Welch's t-statistics and random forest reduced 500 to 650 V-J features to 10 to 15, which were used in a naive Bayes classifier (R e1071). TCRdb applied fastp at Q25 and MiXCR to the public reads, then kept only in-frame beta chains. Every entry covers one CDR3 protein and lists the most common genes and DNA from its rows. These V and J calls are TCRdb output, not the study's own analysis. Here the sample has about 350,000 distinct CDR3 sequences; roughly 13% occur a single time. The top ten hold about 26% of the sample.

A patient counted as having stable Graves' hyperthyroidism if no progression to ophthalmopathy occurred over 18 months of follow-up. Hyperthyroidism patients were aged 18 to 65 years and newly diagnosed, with disease duration of less than 2 months. Any patient with an uncontrolled infection, another autoimmune disease, pregnancy or lactation was excluded. Diagnoses were established on the basis of clinical symptoms, serum thyroxine and TRAb, thyroid ultrasound, and orbital computed tomography. Ficoll-Paque density gradient centrifugation was used to isolate PBMCs from approximately 10 ml of fresh peripheral blood. Total RNA was extracted with Trizol reagent, and quality was checked on an Agilent 2100 Bioanalyzer. General conclusions and limits of the study: Most expanded thyroid clonotypes (frequency above 0.001) were also detected in blood, a finding suggesting that blood repertoires may reflect thyroid immune responses. In validation, progression to ophthalmopathy was predicted by the model with roughly 69% sensitivity and approximately 78% specificity, a median of approximately 6.5 months before onset. Ophthalmopathy was separated from stable hyperthyroidism by a 13 V-J signature model, with approximately 85% sensitivity and approximately 84% specificity obtained in cross-validation and 80%/75% obtained in testing. Sample size was not statistically predetermined, and investigators were not blinded to group allocation.

V is reduced by 2 bases and J by 5 bases, leaving a spacing of 7 bases between them. Its CDR3 holds 13 amino acids, cysteine through phenylalanine. Only the CDR3 DNA stays, 39 bases, in frame from base 1. The germline V gene provides CDR1 SGHTA and CDR2 FQGTGA. The origin of this receptor is a woman aged 30 to 39 with Graves' hyperthyroidism. Sequencing used blood. The rearrangement joined TRBV7-3 to TRBJ2-1; a confident D gene designation cannot be given. In nucleotide form, the sequence is TGTGCCAGCAGCTTATCCCCCAACAATGAGCAGTTCTTC. Its protein product is CASSLSPNNEQFF.